The rows below give T cell receptor beta chains drawn from one sample of a study of beta chain features in type 1 diabetes. Method: immunoSEQ multiplex PCR; TCRdb's copy keeps in-frame clones and lacks some. The repertoire consists of hundreds of thousands of clones, with 13% occurring once and the leading ten covering about 0.02%. Sequences were obtained from naive CD4+ T cells from blood. The receptor set was obtained from a man between 18 and 29 years old with type 1 diabetes. CDR3s include the opening cysteine and the closing phenylalanine or tryptophan. D genes are given only for firm matches. Clone size is not always given. Where it is, it says once, few, many or a class for expanded clones.

j_call: TRBJ1-1; clone_size: NA; v_call: TRBV6-6; d_call: NA; cdr3_aa: CASSRGQFEAFF; cdr3_nt: TGTGCCAGCAGCCGAGGACAGTTTGAAGCTTTCTTT
j_call: TRBJ1-4; clone_size: NA; v_call: TRBV30; d_call: NA; cdr3_aa: CAWTRQRNEKLFF; cdr3_nt: TGTGCCTGGACAAGACAGAGAAATGAAAAACTGTTTTTT
j_call: TRBJ2-3; clone_size: NA; v_call: TRBV7-9; d_call: TRBD1; cdr3_aa: CASSPGQGGADTQYF; cdr3_nt: TGTGCCAGCAGCCCGGGACAGGGAGGCGCAGATACGCAGTATTTT
j_call: TRBJ1-2; clone_size: few; v_call: TRBV6-5; d_call: NA; cdr3_aa: CASVRERNYGYTF; cdr3_nt: TGTGCCAGCGTCAGGGAAAGGAACTATGGCTACACCTTC
j_call: TRBJ2-1; clone_size: few; v_call: TRBV4-2; d_call: NA; cdr3_aa: CASSQGRVSNNEQFF; cdr3_nt: TGTGCCAGCAGCCAAGGGAGAGTGAGTAACAATGAGCAGTTCTTC
j_call: TRBJ1-5; clone_size: few; v_call: TRBV25-1; d_call: NA; cdr3_aa: CASNTPGGQGGNQPQHF; cdr3_nt: TGTGCCAGCAACACACCCGGGGGGCAGGGAGGCAATCAGCCCCAGCATTTT
j_call: TRBJ1-2; clone_size: NA; v_call: TRBV30; d_call: NA; cdr3_aa: CAWSPPGTPYGYTF; cdr3_nt: TGTGCCTGGAGTCCCCCCGGGACACCCTATGGCTACACCTTC
j_call: TRBJ1-1; clone_size: few; v_call: TRBV29-1; d_call: NA; cdr3_aa: CSVHSTTFSRMNTEAFF; cdr3_nt: TGCAGCGTTCACTCAACTACATTTTCCCGAATGAACACTGAAGCTTTCTTT
j_call: TRBJ1-1; clone_size: few; v_call: TRBV6-5; d_call: TRBD1; cdr3_aa: CASSRRDRGQAFF; cdr3_nt: TGTGCCAGCAGTCGCCGGGACAGGGGGCAAGCTTTCTTT
j_call: TRBJ2-6; clone_size: few; v_call: TRBV19; d_call: NA; cdr3_aa: CASSIEPDSGANVLTF; cdr3_nt: TGTGCCAGTAGTATAGAGCCAGACTCTGGGGCCAACGTCCTGACTTTC
j_call: TRBJ1-5; clone_size: NA; v_call: TRBV6-5; d_call: NA; cdr3_aa: CASSRGSNQPQHF; cdr3_nt: TGTGCCAGTTCTCGGGGAAGCAATCAGCCCCAGCATTTT
j_call: TRBJ1-1; clone_size: few; v_call: TRBV30; d_call: NA; cdr3_aa: CAWSVFGVTEAFF; cdr3_nt: TGTGCCTGGAGTGTCTTTGGGGTCACTGAAGCTTTCTTT
j_call: TRBJ2-7; clone_size: few; v_call: TRBV7-9; d_call: TRBD2; cdr3_aa: CASSLDSGAGEQYF; cdr3_nt: TGTGCCAGCAGCTTGGATAGCGGGGCTGGGGAGCAGTACTTC